The T cell receptor (beta chain) under discussion was sequenced for a study of blood T cell repertoires in COVID-19. As for the study in general: The United States, Italy and Spain supplied acute and convalescent COVID-19 samples.

Libraries were prepared by immunoSEQ multiplex PCR; TCRdb keeps only in-frame clonotypes and omits some of them. The table includes 200,000 to 250,000 clones, 88% detected once. Germline CDR1 and CDR2: GTSNPN and SVGIG (reference sequence). This CDR3 has 16 residues. V gave up 2 bases and J gave up 2 bases; unmatched junction bases: 5. The chain couples TRBV30 to TRBJ2-7, with 14 bases matching TRBD2. The sequencing sample was made of peripheral blood. The receptor was derived from a man in his 70s with acute or convalescent COVID-19. CDR3 in amino acids: CAWSPKTSGRAYEQYF. The CDR3 bases are TGTGCCTGGAGTCCTAAGACTAGCGGGAGGGCCTACGAGCAGTACTTC.